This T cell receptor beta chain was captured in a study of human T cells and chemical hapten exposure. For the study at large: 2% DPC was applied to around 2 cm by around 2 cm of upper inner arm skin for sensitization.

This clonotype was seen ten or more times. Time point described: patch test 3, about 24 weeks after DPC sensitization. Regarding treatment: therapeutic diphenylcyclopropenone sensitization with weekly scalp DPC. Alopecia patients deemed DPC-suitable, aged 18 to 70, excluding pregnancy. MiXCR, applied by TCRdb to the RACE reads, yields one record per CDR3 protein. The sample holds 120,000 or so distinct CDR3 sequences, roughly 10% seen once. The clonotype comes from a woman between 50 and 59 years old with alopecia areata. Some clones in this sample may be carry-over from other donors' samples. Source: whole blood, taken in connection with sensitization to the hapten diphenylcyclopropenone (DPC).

The CDR3: CASSPRGGQRDGYTF. The CDR3 nucleotides read TGTGCCAGCAGTCCCCGAGGGGGACAGAGGGATGGCTACACCTTC. The chain combines TRBV6-5 with TRBJ1-2; 7 bases fit TRBD1. CDR3 length equals 15 residues. J gave up 6 bases and V 5 bases, and 12 bases lay outside the gene matches. The germline gives CDR1 MNHEY, CDR2 SVGAGI.